The 13 T cell receptor beta chains in this list originate from one sample, sequenced in a study of blood T cells in healthy people across ages. It was with a sample-barcoded 5' primer and a J-beta primer mix that a second PCR of roughly 7 to 12 cycles was run. MiXCR, applied by TCRdb to the 5' RACE reads, yields one record per CDR3 protein. The sample lists 780,000 or so distinct CDR3 sequences, roughly 56% occurring once. The sequenced sample consisted of blood. The receptors here all came from a man between 40 and 49 years old in good health.

This clonotype was counted only a few times. The chain carries TRBV20-1 and TRBJ2-5; TRBD2 might be the D (5 bases). V lost 1 base to trimming and J lost 4 bases, with 13 bases between them. Germline CDR1 DFQATT, CDR2 SNEGSKA (reference sequence). This CDR3 is 14 amino acids long. The CDR3: CSARVGVVGETQYF. The CDR3 nucleotides are TGCAGTGCTAGAGTGGGAGTGGTAGGAGAGACCCAGTACTTC.

This chain links TRBV29-1 with TRBJ2-2; D is unresolved. Trimming left V 5 bases short and J 3 bases short, with 13 bases between. Germline V CDR1 and CDR2: SQVTM, ANQGSEA. The CDR3 consists of 14 residues. This CDR3 reads CSVWGGRDTGELFF. As DNA, the CDR3 is TGCAGCGTTTGGGGTGGAAGGGACACCGGGGAGCTGTTTTTT.

A few counts support this clonotype. The rearrangement uses TRBV27 and TRBJ2-7; 11 bases line up with TRBD2. CDR1 MNHEY and CDR2 SMNVEV come from the germline V gene (reference sequence). The CDR3 contains 15 residues. J lost 4 bases, V lost 2 bases, and 4 bases had no gene match. CDR3 protein: CASSLLAGGGYEQYF. The CDR3 DNA follows: TGTGCCAGCAGTTTACTAGCGGGGGGAGGGTACGAGCAGTACTTC.

This clonotype was counted ten times or more. V and J are TRBV20-1 and TRBJ1-5; the D gene is possibly TRBD1 (5 bases). Trimming left V 2 bases short and J 7 bases short, with 18 bases between. Germline V lookup: CDR1 DFQATT, CDR2 SNEGSKA (reference sequence). The CDR3 totals 15 residues. This CDR3 is CSARPPGLFKQPQHF. The CDR3, as DNA: TGCAGTGCTAGACCACCGGGACTTTTTAAACAGCCCCAGCATTTT.

This chain uses TRBV9 with TRBJ2-3; D remains unclear. V gave up 7 bases and J gave up 5 bases, with 17 bases separating them. Germline assignment: CDR1 SGDLS and CDR2 YYNGEE. The CDR3 runs to 14 residues. CDR3 loop: CASSGGTSIDTQYF. The CDR3 DNA sequence: TGTGCCAGCTCAGGTGGTACTTCTATAGATACGCAGTATTTT.

This clonotype was recorded a few times. The DNA of the CDR3 is TGTGCCAGCACGCGGAGAGCGGGGACACAAGAGACCCAGTACTTC. Translating it yields CASTRRAGTQETQYF. The chain combines TRBV7-2 with TRBJ2-5, with a tentative D call TRBD2 (7 bases). In germline, CDR1 is SGHTA, CDR2 FQGNSA. The length of the CDR3 is 15 residues. With 7 bases removed from V and 2 bases from J, the gap between germline ends came to 17 bases.

The V call is TRBV7-8, the J call TRBJ1-5, with D possibly matching TRBD1 (5 bases). The CDR3 spans 17 residues. Between the trimmed V and J ends, which lost 8 bases and 1 base, there was a span of 21 bases. Per the germline V gene, CDR1 is SGHVS and CDR2 is FQNEAQ. The CDR3 region is CASCSRGGERSNQPQHF. The CDR3 bases are TGTGCCAGCTGCTCCCGTGGAGGGGAGAGGAGCAATCAGCCCCAGCATTTT. Full variable domain (rest looked up from reference TRBV7-8 and TRBJ1-5): GAGVSQSPRYKVAKRGQDVALRCDPISGHVSLFWYQQALGQGPEFLTYFQNEAQLDKSGLPSDRFFAERPEGSVSTLKIQRTQQEDSAVYLCASCSRGGERSNQPQHFGDGTRLSIL.

The rearrangement joins TRBV7-2 to TRBJ2-1; D is perhaps TRBD1 (5 bases). The DNA end is more similar to TRBJ2-7, so the J call may be wrong. The germline V gene has CDR1 SGHTA and CDR2 FQGNSA. CDR3 length: 13 amino acids. This CDR3 reads CASSQGNYNEQYF. The CDR3 DNA follows: TGTGCCAGCAGCCAGGGAAACTACAATGAGCAGTACTTC.

V gene TRBV7-2 combines with J gene TRBJ2-3, with a tentative D call TRBD2 (6 bases). V shed 1 base and J shed 6 bases, with 8 bases lying between them. The CDR3 consists of 13 residues. The germline V gene encodes CDR1 SGHTA and CDR2 FQGNSA. The CDR3 protein is CASSLVGRDTQYF. In nucleotides, the CDR3 is TGTGCCAGCAGCTTAGTTGGGAGGGATACGCAGTATTTT.

The chain couples TRBV11-1 to TRBJ1-1, with a possible D match to TRBD1 (5 bases). V lost 5 bases, J lost 2 bases, and 15 bases lay in between. The CDR3 length is 15 residues. Germline CDR1 is SGHAT and CDR2 is FQDESV (reference sequence). The CDR3 loop reads CASSPGQSVNTEAFF. In DNA, the CDR3 is TGTGCCAGCAGCCCCGGACAAAGTGTAAACACTGAAGCTTTCTTT.

This chain uses TRBV9 with TRBJ1-4; a weak D match, TRBD1 (5 bases). CDR1 is SGDLS, CDR2 YYNGEE, per germline. CDR3 length: 12 amino acids. The V end was cut by 4 bases, the J end by 7 bases, with 8 bases between. This chain's CDR3 is CASSPDSEKLFF. In nucleotides, the CDR3 is TGTGCCAGCAGCCCCGACAGTGAAAAACTGTTTTTT. Full variable domain (rest looked up from reference TRBV9 and TRBJ1-4): DSGVTQTPKHLITATGQRVTLRCSPRSGDLSVYWYQQSLDQGLQFLIQYYNGEERAKGNILERFSAQQFPDLHSELNLSSLELGDSALYFCASSPDSEKLFFGSGTQLSVL.

The chain joins TRBV5-1 to TRBJ1-2, with 7 bases lining up with TRBD1. The CDR3 consists of 14 residues. CDR1 and CDR2 (germline): SGHRS, YFSETQ. V was clipped by 5 bases and J by 5 bases; unmatched bases: 9. DNA for the CDR3: TGCGCCAGCAGTCTAACAGGGGACAATTATGGCTACACCTTC. Protein sequence: CASSLTGDNYGYTF.

The rearrangement links TRBV28 to TRBJ2-4, with D possibly being TRBD1 or TRBD2 (5 bases each). The tail of the sequence fits TRBJ2-5 better, so the J call may be wrong. CDR1 is MDHEN and CDR2 is SYDVKM in the germline V gene. This CDR3 is 17 amino acids long. Here the CDR3 reads CASSSPRGVQGRETQYF. CDR3 coding DNA: TGTGCCAGCAGTTCACCCCGGGGCGTTCAGGGCCGGGAGACCCAGTACTTC.